The clone carrying this T cell receptor (beta chain) has a single count. Its antigen is currently unknown. This CDR3 region has 14 residues. Trimming pared 9 bases from V and 6 bases from J, leaving 21 bases between. Germline V gene lookup returns CDR1 MDHEN and CDR2 SYDVKM. These data come from a study of shared clonotypes between healthy human individuals. Study context: Samples came from a couple of female and three male donors aged 18 to 49. CD4 naive and CD4 memory each took three plates per donor, while CD8 naive took two and CD8 memory one.

Study-level results: A limitation of the genetic and exposure-history diversity represented arose from few donors.

Some clones are missing from TCRdb's copy, which holds only in-frame ones; the method was immunoSEQ multiplex PCR. The data show 2,500,000 or so clones, 85% to 95% seen once. Input material: naive CD4+ T cells sorted from blood. Subset defined: CD45RA+ positively selected. The rearrangement links TRBV28 to TRBJ2-7; D tentatively fits TRBD1 or TRBD2 (6 bases each). The sequence came from a man in his late teens or twenties in good health. CDR3 DNA sequence: TGTGCCAGTGGGTGGGGGGCGCCGTCCGCCGAGCAGTACTTC. This sequence encodes CASGWGAPSAEQYF.